This TCR beta chain is drawn from a study of T cells in Graves' hyperthyroidism and ophthalmopathy. General observations from the study: Ophthalmopathy got predicted by the model a median around 6.8 months before its onset.

The investigators amplified TCR beta CDR3 regions from RNA transcripts. The study used the HTBI primer set for a first-round RT-PCR of the TCR CDR3. TCRdb used MiXCR to reprocess the multiplex PCR reads, holding one entry per CDR3 protein. The sample includes about 640,000 distinct CDR3 sequences, under 25% of them seen just once. On the basis of clinical symptoms, serum thyroxine and TRAb, thyroid ultrasound and orbital computed tomography, diagnoses were made. It was approximately 9.4 ml of fresh peripheral blood that supplied the PBMCs. The ends were cut back, 5 bases at V and 7 bases at J, with 11 bases in the middle. Looked up from germline, CDR1 is SGHAT and CDR2 is FQNNGV. This CDR3 contains 12 residues. In this sample, this clonotype turned up many times. Its matching antigen is unknown.

Sequences were obtained from blood. The chain employs TRBV11-2 and TRBJ1-2; tentative D call: TRBD1 (6 bases). The TCR was taken from a man aged 30 to 39 with Graves' ophthalmopathy. The CDR3 sequence is CASSHRDGGYTF. The CDR3 DNA is TGTGCCAGCAGCCACAGGGATGGTGGCTACACCTTC. Looking up the rest from reference TRBV11-2 and TRBJ1-2 gives the full variable domain: EAGVAQSPRYKIIEKRQSVAFWCNPISGHATLYWYQQILGQGPKLLIQFQNNGVVDDSQLPKDRFSAERLKGVDSTLKIQPAKLEDSAVYLCASSHRDGGYTFGSGTRLTVV.